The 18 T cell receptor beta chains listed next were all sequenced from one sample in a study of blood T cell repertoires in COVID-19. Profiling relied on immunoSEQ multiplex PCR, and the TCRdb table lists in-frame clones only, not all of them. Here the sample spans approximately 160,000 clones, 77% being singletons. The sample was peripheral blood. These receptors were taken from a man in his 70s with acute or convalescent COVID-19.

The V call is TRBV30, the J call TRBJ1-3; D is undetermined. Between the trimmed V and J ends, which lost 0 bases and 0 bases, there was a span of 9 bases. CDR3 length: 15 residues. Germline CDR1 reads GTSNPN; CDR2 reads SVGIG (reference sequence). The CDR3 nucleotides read TGTGCCTGGAGTGTTATGTCCAGCTCTGGAAACACCATATATTTT. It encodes CAWSVMSSSGNTIYF.

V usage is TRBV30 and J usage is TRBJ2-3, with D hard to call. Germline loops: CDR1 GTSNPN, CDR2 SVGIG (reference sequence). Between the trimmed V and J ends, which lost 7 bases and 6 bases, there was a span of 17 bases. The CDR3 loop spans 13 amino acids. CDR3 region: CASHRNNGDTQYF. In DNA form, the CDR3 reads TGTGCCTCGCACAGAAATAACGGCGATACGCAGTATTTT.

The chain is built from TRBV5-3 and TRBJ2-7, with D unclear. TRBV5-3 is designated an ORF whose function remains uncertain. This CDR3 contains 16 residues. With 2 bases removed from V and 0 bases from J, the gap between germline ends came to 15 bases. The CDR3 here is CARSFPRAPSSYEQYF. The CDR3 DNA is TGTGCCAGAAGCTTTCCTAGAGCCCCAAGCTCCTACGAGCAGTACTTC.

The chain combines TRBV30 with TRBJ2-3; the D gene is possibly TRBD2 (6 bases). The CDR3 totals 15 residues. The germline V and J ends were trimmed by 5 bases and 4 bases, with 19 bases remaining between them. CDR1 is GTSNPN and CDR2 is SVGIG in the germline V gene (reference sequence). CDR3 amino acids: CAWRLAVRPPDTQYF. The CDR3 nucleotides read TGTGCCTGGCGTTTAGCGGTCCGACCCCCAGATACGCAGTATTTT.

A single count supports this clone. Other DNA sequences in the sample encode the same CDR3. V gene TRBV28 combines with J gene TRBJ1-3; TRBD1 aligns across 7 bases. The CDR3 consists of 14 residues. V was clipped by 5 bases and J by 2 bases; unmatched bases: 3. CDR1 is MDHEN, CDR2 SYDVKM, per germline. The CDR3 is CASSLDRAGNTIYF. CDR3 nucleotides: TGTGCCAGCAGTCTCGACAGGGCTGGAAACACCATATATTTT.

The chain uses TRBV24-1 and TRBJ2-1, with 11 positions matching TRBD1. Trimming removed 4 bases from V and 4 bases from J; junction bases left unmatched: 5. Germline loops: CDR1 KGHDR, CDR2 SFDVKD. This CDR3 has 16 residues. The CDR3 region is CATSDGDRGSYNEQFF. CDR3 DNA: TGTGCCACCAGTGACGGGGACAGGGGGTCATACAATGAGCAGTTCTTC.

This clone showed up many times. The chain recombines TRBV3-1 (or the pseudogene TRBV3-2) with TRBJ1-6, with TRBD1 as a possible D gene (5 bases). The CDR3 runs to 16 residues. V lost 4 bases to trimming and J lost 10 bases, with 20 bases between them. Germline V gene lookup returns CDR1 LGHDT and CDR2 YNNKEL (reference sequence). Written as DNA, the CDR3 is TGTGCCAGCAGCCTTCAGGGCGGCACGATAGGATCACCCCTCCACTTT. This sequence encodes CASSLQGGTIGSPLHF.

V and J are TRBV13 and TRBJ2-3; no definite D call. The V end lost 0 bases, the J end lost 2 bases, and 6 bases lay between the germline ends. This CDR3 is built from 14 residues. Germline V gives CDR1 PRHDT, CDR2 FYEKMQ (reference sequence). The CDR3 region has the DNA TGTGCCAGCAGCTTAGGACATTCCACAGATACGCAGTATTTT. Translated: CASSLGHSTDTQYF.

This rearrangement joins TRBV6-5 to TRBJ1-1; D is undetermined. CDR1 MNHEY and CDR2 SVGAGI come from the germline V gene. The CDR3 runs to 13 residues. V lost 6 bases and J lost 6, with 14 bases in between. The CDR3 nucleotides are TGTGCCAGCAGACCCCAAACGGTCGCTGAAGCTTTCTTT. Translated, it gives CASRPQTVAEAFF.

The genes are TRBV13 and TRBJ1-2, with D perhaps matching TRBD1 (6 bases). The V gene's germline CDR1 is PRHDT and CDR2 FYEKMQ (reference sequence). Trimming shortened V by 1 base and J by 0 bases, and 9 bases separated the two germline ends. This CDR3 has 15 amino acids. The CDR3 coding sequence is TGTGCCAGCAGCTTAGTCAGGGGATCTAACTATGGCTACACCTTC. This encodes CASSLVRGSNYGYTF. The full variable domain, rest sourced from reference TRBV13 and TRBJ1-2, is AAGVIQSPRHLIKEKRETATLKCYPIPRHDTVYWYQQGPGQDPQFLISFYEKMQSDKGSIPDRFSAQQFSDYHSELNMSSLELGDSALYFCASSLVRGSNYGYTFGSGTRLTVV.

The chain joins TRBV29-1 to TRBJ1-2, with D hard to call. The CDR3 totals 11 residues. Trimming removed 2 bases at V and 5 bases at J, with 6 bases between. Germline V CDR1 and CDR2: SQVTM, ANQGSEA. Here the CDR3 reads CSVEIAYGYTF. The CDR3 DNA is TGCAGCGTTGAAATTGCGTATGGCTACACCTTC.

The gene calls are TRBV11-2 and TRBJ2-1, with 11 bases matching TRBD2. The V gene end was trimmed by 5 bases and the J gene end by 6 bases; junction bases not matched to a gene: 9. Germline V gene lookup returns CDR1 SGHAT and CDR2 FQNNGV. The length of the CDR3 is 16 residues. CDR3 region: CASSDHLAGGTNEQFF. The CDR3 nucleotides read TGTGCCAGCAGCGACCACCTAGCGGGGGGTACCAATGAGCAGTTCTTC.

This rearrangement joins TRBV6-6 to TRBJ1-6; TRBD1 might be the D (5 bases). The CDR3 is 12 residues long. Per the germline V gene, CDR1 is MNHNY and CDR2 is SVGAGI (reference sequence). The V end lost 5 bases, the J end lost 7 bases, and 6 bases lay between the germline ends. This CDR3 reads CASSGGNSPLHF. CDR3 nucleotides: TGTGCCAGCAGTGGGGGGAATTCACCCCTCCACTTT.

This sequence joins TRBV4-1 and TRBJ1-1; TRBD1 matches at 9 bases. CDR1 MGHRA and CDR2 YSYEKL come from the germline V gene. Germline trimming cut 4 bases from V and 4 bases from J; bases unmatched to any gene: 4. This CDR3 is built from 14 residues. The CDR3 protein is CASSLGTGFTEAFF. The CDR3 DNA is TGCGCCAGCAGCCTGGGGACAGGGTTCACTGAAGCTTTCTTT.

CDR3 loop: CASSGTPRLYEQYF. The CDR3 bases are TGTGCCAGCAGTGGGACACCCCGGCTATACGAGCAGTACTTC. The chain joins TRBV28 to TRBJ2-7; D is perhaps TRBD1 (6 bases). This CDR3 spans 14 amino acids. CDR1 MDHEN and CDR2 SYDVKM come from the germline V gene. With 5 bases removed from V and 4 bases from J, the gap between germline ends came to 15 bases.

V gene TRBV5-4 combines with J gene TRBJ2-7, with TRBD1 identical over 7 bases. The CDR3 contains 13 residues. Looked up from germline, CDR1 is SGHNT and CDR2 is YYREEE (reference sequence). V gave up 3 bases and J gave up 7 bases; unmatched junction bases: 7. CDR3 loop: CASSSGQSKEQYF. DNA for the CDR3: TGTGCCAGCAGCTCGGGACAGTCTAAGGAGCAGTACTTC.

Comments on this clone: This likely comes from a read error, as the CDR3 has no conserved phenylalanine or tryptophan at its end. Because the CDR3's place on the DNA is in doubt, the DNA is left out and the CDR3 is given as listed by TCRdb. CDR3 amino acids: CSARDGGATSG. This chain links TRBV20-1 with TRBJ1-1. Germline V lookup: CDR1 DFQATT, CDR2 SNEGSKA (reference sequence). The CDR3 has 11 residues if both end residues are counted.

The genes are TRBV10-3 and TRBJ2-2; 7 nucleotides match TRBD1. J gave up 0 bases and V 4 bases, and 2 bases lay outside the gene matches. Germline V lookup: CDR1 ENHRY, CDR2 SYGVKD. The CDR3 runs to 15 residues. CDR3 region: CAISAQGANTGELFF. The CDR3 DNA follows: TGTGCCATCAGTGCGCAGGGGGCGAACACCGGGGAGCTGTTTTTT.